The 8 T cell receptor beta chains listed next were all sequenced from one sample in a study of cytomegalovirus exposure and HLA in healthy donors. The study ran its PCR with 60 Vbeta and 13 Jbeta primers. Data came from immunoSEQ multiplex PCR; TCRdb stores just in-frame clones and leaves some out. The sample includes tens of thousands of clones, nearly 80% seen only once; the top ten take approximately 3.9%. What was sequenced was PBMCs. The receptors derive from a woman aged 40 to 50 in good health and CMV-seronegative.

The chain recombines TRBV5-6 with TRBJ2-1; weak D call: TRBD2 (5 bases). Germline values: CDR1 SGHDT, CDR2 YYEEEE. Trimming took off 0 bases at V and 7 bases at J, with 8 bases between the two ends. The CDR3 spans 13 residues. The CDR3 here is CASSLVLANEQFF. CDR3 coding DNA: TGTGCCAGCAGCTTGGTGCTAGCAAATGAGCAGTTCTTC.

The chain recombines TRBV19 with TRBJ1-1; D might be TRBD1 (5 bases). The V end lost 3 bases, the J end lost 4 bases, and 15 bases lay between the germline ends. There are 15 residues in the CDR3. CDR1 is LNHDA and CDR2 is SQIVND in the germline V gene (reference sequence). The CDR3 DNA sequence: TGTGCCAGTAGTATTTGGGCCAGGGAGGCCACTGAAGCTTTCTTT. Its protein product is CASSIWAREATEAFF.

CDR3 in amino acids: CASRAGVGARTEAFF. CDR3 nucleotide sequence: TGCGCCAGCCGCGCCGGAGTGGGGGCGCGGACTGAAGCTTTCTTT. The chain couples TRBV5-1 to TRBJ1-1, with D possibly TRBD1 on 6 matching bases. Looked up from germline, CDR1 is SGHRS and CDR2 is YFSETQ. V lost 7 bases to trimming and J lost 5 bases, with 21 bases between them. The CDR3 is made up of 15 amino acids.

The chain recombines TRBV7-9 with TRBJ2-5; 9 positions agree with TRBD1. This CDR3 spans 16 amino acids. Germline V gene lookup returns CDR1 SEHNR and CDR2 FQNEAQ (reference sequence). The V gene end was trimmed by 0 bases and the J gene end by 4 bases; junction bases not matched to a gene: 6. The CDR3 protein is CASSLASGTGRETQYF. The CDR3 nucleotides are TGTGCCAGCAGCTTAGCGTCCGGGACAGGGAGAGAGACCCAGTACTTC.

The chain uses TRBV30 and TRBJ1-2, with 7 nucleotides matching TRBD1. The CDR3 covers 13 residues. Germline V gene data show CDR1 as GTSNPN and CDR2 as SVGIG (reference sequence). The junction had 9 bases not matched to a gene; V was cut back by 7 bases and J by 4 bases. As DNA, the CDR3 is TGTGCCTATACGGGACAGATAGTCTATGGCTACACCTTC. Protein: CAYTGQIVYGYTF.

CDR3 loop: CASSGSSTGELFF. DNA for the CDR3: TGTGCCAGCAGTGGGTCCAGCACCGGGGAGCTGTTTTTT. V is TRBV6-4 and J is TRBJ2-2; D not certain. V lost 4 bases and J lost 4, with 7 bases in between. The CDR3 spans 13 residues. Looked up from germline, CDR1 is MRHNA and CDR2 is SNTAGT.

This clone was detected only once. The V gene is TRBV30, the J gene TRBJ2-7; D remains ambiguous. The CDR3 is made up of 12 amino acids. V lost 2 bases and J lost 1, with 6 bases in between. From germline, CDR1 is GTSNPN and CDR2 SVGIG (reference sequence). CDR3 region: CAWSPPSYEQYF. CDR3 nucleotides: TGTGCCTGGAGTCCCCCTTCCTACGAGCAGTACTTC.

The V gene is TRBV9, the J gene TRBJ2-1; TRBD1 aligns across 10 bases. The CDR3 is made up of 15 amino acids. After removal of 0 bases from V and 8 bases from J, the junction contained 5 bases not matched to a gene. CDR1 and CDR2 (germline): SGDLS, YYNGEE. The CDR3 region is CASSVGWDRGDEQFF. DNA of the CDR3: TGTGCCAGCAGCGTAGGGTGGGACAGGGGTGATGAGCAGTTCTTC.